One T cell receptor (beta chain) is described in this entry. No antigen is known for it. This sample was included in a study of spatial heterogeneity in lung cancer. The time point denotes: sample taken at primary tumor resection. The study sequenced unsorted whole RNA from tumor, nontumor lung or frozen PBMC. The CDR3 is made up of 15 amino acids. CDR1 is LGHNA, CDR2 YSLEER, per germline. The V segment lost 0 bases and the J segment 5 bases; nucleotides outside the gene matches: 6. TCRdb recomputed calls from the 5' RACE reads with MiXCR, one row per CDR3 protein. Of about 3,800 distinct CDR3 sequences detected, 35% to 45% appear once; the ten largest clones hold approximately 25%. The study, taken as a whole, reports: Mutation counts in tumors were tracked by counts of expanded intratumoral alpha and beta TCRs.

This chain links TRBV4-3 with TRBJ2-7; 8 bases are a match to TRBD2. This sequence originates from a male donor with early-stage non-small cell lung cancer. This specimen consisted of lung tumor tissue, obtained at surgery. This chain's CDR3 is CASSQDYGRGDEQYF. CDR3 in DNA: TGCGCCAGCAGCCAAGATTACGGGAGGGGGGACGAGCAGTACTTC.